Here is one T cell receptor beta chain with its context. The source of the sample is a study of blood T cell repertoires in COVID-19. About the study: Researchers got acute and convalescent COVID-19 samples from the United States, Italy and Spain. T cells, B-cell-depleted T cells, or PBMCs supplied cDNA or gDNA.

In the study's own analysis: How many nucleated cells were present was estimated from reference gene primer amplification. Using immunoSEQ multiplex PCR, the repertoire was profiled, and TCRdb retains in-frame clones only, with some absent. The V and J calls and clone size were taken over from that table, and D and trimming were inferred from the DNA. The repertoire consists of about 100,000 clones, with 85% occurring once and the leading ten covering about 1.7%. The V gene's germline CDR1 is SGHTS and CDR2 YDEGEE. V was clipped by 4 bases and J by 8 bases; unmatched bases: 6. This CDR3 spans 14 amino acids.

The sequence was obtained from a woman aged 70 to 79 with active or convalescent COVID-19. Sequences were obtained from peripheral blood. This sequence joins TRBV5-8 and TRBJ2-4; 10 bases map to TRBD1. The CDR3 here is CASSRGQGWDIQYF. The CDR3 nucleotides read TGTGCCAGCAGCAGGGGACAGGGGTGGGACATTCAGTACTTC.